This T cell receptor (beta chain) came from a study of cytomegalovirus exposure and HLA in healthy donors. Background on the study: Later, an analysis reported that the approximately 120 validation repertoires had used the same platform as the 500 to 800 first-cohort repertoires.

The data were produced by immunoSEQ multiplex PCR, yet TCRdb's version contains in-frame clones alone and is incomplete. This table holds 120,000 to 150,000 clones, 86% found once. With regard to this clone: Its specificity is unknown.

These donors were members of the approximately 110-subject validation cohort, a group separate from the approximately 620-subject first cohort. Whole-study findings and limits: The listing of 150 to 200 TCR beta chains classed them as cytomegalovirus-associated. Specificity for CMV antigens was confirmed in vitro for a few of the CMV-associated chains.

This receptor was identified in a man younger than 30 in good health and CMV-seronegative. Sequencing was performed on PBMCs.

CDR3 loop: CASSRLSGAISYNSPLHF. In DNA form, the CDR3 reads TGCGCCAGCAGCCGCCTATCAGGGGCTATCTCCTATAATTCACCCCTCCACTTT. V usage is TRBV4-1 and J usage is TRBJ1-6; weak D call: TRBD1 (6 bases). V lost 4 bases and J 0 bases, leaving 16 bases between the germline ends. This CDR3 is 18 amino acids long. Germline CDR1 and CDR2: MGHRA and YSYEKL.